The 27 T cell receptor beta chains reported below all come from one sample, sequenced in a study of T cell repertoires in cytomegalovirus infection. These receptors have no known antigen. MiXCR was run by TCRdb on the reads, yielding one entry per CDR3 protein. The table shows fewer than 650,000 distinct CDR3 sequences, with approximately 40% occurring only once. Sequencing used cultured PBMCs, obtained from culture after CMV antigen stimulation. These receptors were collected from a human donor in good health (CMV status not recorded). Some clones in this sample may be carry-over from other donors' samples.

The chain joins TRBV7-2 to TRBJ2-5, with D unclear. The CDR3 length is 13 residues. Germline V gives CDR1 SGHTA, CDR2 FQGNSA. Trimming left V 0 bases short and J 5 bases short, with 7 bases between. The CDR3 reads CASSLALVETQYF. Here the CDR3 DNA reads TGTGCCAGCAGCTTAGCCTTGGTGGAGACCCAGTACTTC.

The rearrangement links TRBV7-8 to TRBJ1-5, with a tentative D call TRBD1 (5 bases). V lost 5 bases to trimming and J lost 3 bases, with 17 bases between them. The germline V gene has CDR1 SGHVS and CDR2 FQNEAQ. The CDR3 has 16 residues. CDR3 nucleotides: TGTGCCAGCAGCGCAACCGGGGCCGGGAACAATCAGCCCCAGCATTTT. It specifies CASSATGAGNNQPQHF.

This clonotype was detected many times. This sequence joins TRBV7-2 and TRBJ1-1, with no clear D. V lost 6 bases, J lost 3 bases, and 11 bases lay in between. CDR1 SGHTA and CDR2 FQGNSA come from the germline V gene. This CDR3 has 13 amino acids. The CDR3 nucleotides read TGTGCCAGCAGTGACGACCAGGACACTGAAGCTTTCTTT. Residues: CASSDDQDTEAFF.

Points on this clonotype: A much larger clone sits a single nucleotide away, making a read error possible. No conserved phenylalanine or tryptophan ends this CDR3, so it is likely a read error. V usage is TRBV7-2 and J usage is TRBJ1-4; possible D gene TRBD1, 6 bases. The CDR3 length is 16 residues. Germline lookup yields CDR1 SGHTA and CDR2 FQGNSA. The V gene lost 5 bases and the J gene lost 5 bases, with 18 bases spanning the gap. CDR3 in amino acids: CASSKQRGRGNEKLFL. CDR3 DNA sequence: TGTGCCAGCAGCAAACAGAGAGGCAGGGGAAATGAAAAACTGTTTTTA.

J is TRBJ1-1 and V is TRBV6-2 or TRBV6-3; TRBD1 aligns across 9 bases. The CDR3 length is 14 residues. The germline CDR1 and CDR2 sequences are MNHEY and SVGEGT. V shed 4 bases and J 4 bases; nucleotides not matched to a gene: 4. The CDR3 spells CASSSGQGFTEAFF. The CDR3 nucleotides read TGTGCCAGCAGTTCGGGACAGGGTTTCACTGAAGCTTTCTTT.

This clonotype has a handful of counts. The chain uses TRBV7-2 and TRBJ1-5; D remains unclear. The CDR3 is made up of 16 amino acids. Germline V gene lookup returns CDR1 SGHTA and CDR2 FQGNSA. Between the trimmed V and J ends, which lost 1 base and 2 bases, there was a span of 12 bases. CDR3 in DNA: TGTGCCAGCAGCTTAGTGTCCGGCCGGGGCAATCAGCCCCAGCATTTT. This sequence encodes CASSLVSGRGNQPQHF.

This chain connects TRBV5-1 to TRBJ1-5; tentatively, D is TRBD1 (5 bases). This CDR3 has 15 residues. Trimming took off 4 bases at V and 3 bases at J, with 14 bases between the two ends. CDR1 SGHRS and CDR2 YFSETQ come from the germline V gene. The CDR3 reads CASSPGGGNNQPQHF. The CDR3 DNA sequence: TGCGCCAGCAGCCCAGGTGGGGGGAACAATCAGCCCCAGCATTTT.

This clonotype was seen a handful of times. The genes are TRBV11-2 and TRBJ1-5; 8 bases are shared with TRBD1. V dropped 6 bases and J dropped 7; count of bases not matched to a gene: 5. CDR1 and CDR2 (germline): SGHAT, FQNNGV. This CDR3 region has 13 residues. CDR3 nucleotides: TGTGCCAGCAGTAAGACAGGGGTACAGCCCCAGCATTTT. It specifies CASSKTGVQPQHF.

V gene TRBV15 combines with J gene TRBJ2-5; D is unresolved. This CDR3 is 13 amino acids long. Germline CDR1 LNHNV, CDR2 YYDKDF (reference sequence). Trimming stripped 0 bases from V and 3 bases from J, with 5 bases between. The chain's CDR3 is CATSRDYEETQYF. The DNA of the CDR3 is TGTGCCACCAGCAGAGATTATGAAGAGACCCAGTACTTC.

This clonotype was observed a few times. The chain carries TRBV7-8 and TRBJ2-1, with 8 positions matching TRBD2. After removal of 5 bases from V and 9 bases from J, the junction contained 9 bases not matched to a gene. Germline CDR1 reads SGHVS; CDR2 reads FQNEAQ. The CDR3 spans 14 residues. The CDR3 DNA reads TGTGCCAGCAGCATTCGGACTAGCAGGTCTGAGCAGTTCTTC. It specifies CASSIRTSRSEQFF. Looking up the rest from reference TRBV7-8 and TRBJ2-1 gives the full variable domain: GAGVSQSPRYKVAKRGQDVALRCDPISGHVSLFWYQQALGQGPEFLTYFQNEAQLDKSGLPSDRFFAERPEGSVSTLKIQRTQQEDSAVYLCASSIRTSRSEQFFGPGTRLTVL.

This clonotype has only a few counts. The gene calls are TRBV7-2 and TRBJ2-7; no definite D call. This CDR3 comprises 15 residues. Germline lookup yields CDR1 SGHTA and CDR2 FQGNSA. The V end lost 5 bases, the J end lost 3 bases, and 17 bases lay between the germline ends. DNA of the CDR3: TGTGCCAGCAGCCCATCGCGGTCTCTCGGCTACGAGCAGTACTTC. Protein sequence: CASSPSRSLGYEQYF.

The V and J genes are TRBV12-3 or TRBV12-4 and TRBJ2-5, with TRBD2 matching 14 bases. V lost 5 bases to trimming and J lost 7 bases; unmatched junction nucleotides: 6. The CDR3 is made up of 15 amino acids. In DNA form, the CDR3 reads TGTGCCAGCAGTACGGGGACTAGCGGGAGAGGGACCCAGTACTTC. Translating gives CASSTGTSGRGTQYF.

This clonotype showed up just once. This chain joins TRBV20-1 and TRBJ2-3, with D maybe TRBD2 (6 bases). V gave up 6 bases and J gave up 2 bases, with 21 bases separating them. Germline V gives CDR1 DFQATT, CDR2 SNEGSKA (reference sequence). This CDR3 has 16 amino acids. CDR3 sequence reads: CSAPPPPGGITDTQYF. CDR3 DNA sequence: TGCAGTGCCCCCCCCCCCCCCGGAGGGATCACAGATACGCAGTATTTT.

V and J are TRBV6-2 or TRBV6-3 and TRBJ2-3, with a possible D match to TRBD2 (6 bases). Germline CDR1 is MNHEY and CDR2 is SVGEGT. The CDR3 length is 13 residues. The DNA of the CDR3 is TGTGCTCTGCGGGGAGTTGGAACAGATACGCAGTATTTT. Amino acid sequence: CALRGVGTDTQYF.

This clonotype was detected only a few times. V is TRBV7-2 and J is TRBJ2-3; 10 bases map to TRBD2. This CDR3 has 15 amino acids. V shed 5 bases, J shed 3 bases, and the junction held 5 bases outside the gene matches. In germline, CDR1 is SGHTA, CDR2 FQGNSA. The CDR3 region has the DNA TGTGCCAGCAGCCCAAATAGCGGGGGGACAGATACGCAGTATTTT. Its protein product is CASSPNSGGTDTQYF.

This chain uses TRBV24-1 with TRBJ2-3; 9 bases align to TRBD2. The length of the CDR3 is 20 residues. The germline CDR1 and CDR2 sequences are KGHDR and SFDVKD. V was pared by 0 bases and J by 0 bases, with 12 bases of the junction left unmatched. CDR3 nucleotide sequence: TGTGCCACCAGTGATTTGGGGGTTGGTAGCGGGGGCTTTAGCACAGATACGCAGTATTTT. This encodes CATSDLGVGSGGFSTDTQYF.

The table lists this clonotype with a few counts. This chain uses TRBV6-2 or TRBV6-3 with TRBJ2-7; perhaps TRBD1 as D (6 bases). This CDR3 comprises 14 residues. V lost 6 bases and J lost 0, with 12 bases in between. Germline V lookup: CDR1 MNHEY, CDR2 SVGEGT. CDR3 amino acids: CASREQGSSYEQYF. The CDR3 nucleotides are TGTGCCAGCAGAGAACAGGGATCCTCCTACGAGCAGTACTTC.

V is TRBV20-1 and J is TRBJ1-2; D unclear. The germline V gene encodes CDR1 DFQATT and CDR2 SNEGSKA (reference sequence). There are 12 residues in the CDR3. The CDR3 protein is CSTHASAGGYTF. CDR3 DNA: TGCAGCACCCACGCCTCGGCGGGGGGCTACACCTTC.

This chain uses TRBV7-2 with TRBJ1-1; 8 bases are a match to TRBD1. The CDR3 runs 13 residues. CDR1 is SGHTA and CDR2 is FQGNSA in the germline V gene. J gave up 6 bases and V 5 bases, and 5 bases lay outside the gene matches. CDR3 in amino acids: CASSPDRASEAFF. The CDR3 region has the DNA TGTGCCAGCAGCCCGGACAGGGCCTCTGAAGCTTTCTTT. Together with reference TRBV7-2 and TRBJ1-1, the CDR3 gives the full variable domain: GAGVSQSPSNKVTEKGKDVELRCDPISGHTALYWYRQSLGQGLEFLIYFQGNSAPDKSGLPSDRFSAERTGGSVSTLTIQRTQQEDSAVYLCASSPDRASEAFFGQGTRLTVV.

This rearrangement joins TRBV27 to TRBJ2-7, with D tentatively TRBD2 (7 bases). CDR1 and CDR2 from the germline V gene are MNHEY and SMNVEV (reference sequence). Trimming pared 2 bases from V and 7 bases from J, leaving 18 bases between. The CDR3 contains 15 residues. The CDR3 nucleotides read TGTGCCAGCAGTTTAGGGGGGGCCAGAGGTTTTGAGCAGTACTTC. This codes for CASSLGGARGFEQYF.

The chain couples TRBV20-1 to TRBJ1-4; weak D call: TRBD1 (6 bases). This CDR3 comprises 12 residues. V was cut by 7 bases and J by 4 bases, with 10 bases left in between. Germline CDR1 and CDR2: DFQATT and SNEGSKA (reference sequence). CDR3 amino acids: CSVGQVNEKLFF. DNA for the CDR3: TGCAGTGTGGGACAAGTTAATGAAAAACTGTTTTTT.

The chain joins TRBV4-1 to TRBJ2-6; D is ambiguous. Trimming pared 1 base from V and 2 bases from J, leaving 6 bases between. CDR3 length equals 15 residues. Germline V gene lookup returns CDR1 MGHRA and CDR2 YSYEKL. This chain's CDR3 is CASSQVGTGANVLTF. CDR3 sequence (DNA): TGCGCCAGCAGCCAAGTAGGAACTGGGGCCAACGTCCTGACTTTC.

Notes on this clonotype: Germline and junction disagree at one end, which may indicate a read error. The chain has TRBV4-1 and TRBJ1-6; no clear D gene. The CDR3 has 15 amino acids. CDR1 is MGHRA, CDR2 YSYEKL, per germline. DNA for the CDR3: TGTGCCAGCAGCCAAGGACGGAAGTTTAATTCACCCCTCCACTTT. Protein sequence: CASSQGRKFNSPLHF.

In this sample, this clonotype turned up a few times. This chain joins TRBV10-3 and TRBJ2-1; the match to TRBD2 covers 10 bases. The junction had 1 base not matched to a gene; V was cut back by 0 bases and J by 8 bases. CDR3 length: 14 amino acids. Germline V lookup: CDR1 ENHRY, CDR2 SYGVKD. CDR3 coding DNA: TGTGCCATCAGTGAGTCTCTAGCGGGAGATGAGCAGTTCTTC. Protein sequence: CAISESLAGDEQFF.

There are a few counts of this clonotype. The V and J genes are TRBV10-3 and TRBJ2-7; 11 bases match TRBD1. Trimming removed 3 bases from V and 4 bases from J; junction bases left unmatched: 2. The CDR3 loop spans 14 amino acids. Germline V gene data show CDR1 as ENHRY and CDR2 as SYGVKD. Written as DNA, the CDR3 is TGTGCCATCAGTGACGGGACAGGGGGATACGAGCAGTACTTC. Protein sequence: CAISDGTGGYEQYF.

The DNA for the CDR3 is TGTGCCAGCAGCTCCAGGGGGCCAGAGACCCAGTACTTC. This codes for CASSSRGPETQYF. The chain combines TRBV7-9 with TRBJ2-5; 8 nucleotides line up with TRBD1. V was pared by 4 bases and J by 4 bases, with 2 bases of the junction left unmatched. The CDR3 is 13 residues long. From germline, CDR1 is SEHNR and CDR2 FQNEAQ (reference sequence).

This clonotype was counted a single time. The chain employs TRBV7-9 and TRBJ2-6, with D unresolved. Germline V gives CDR1 SEHNR, CDR2 FQNEAQ (reference sequence). Deletions cut 4 bases from V and 2 bases from J, with 12 bases between. The CDR3 is made up of 16 amino acids. The CDR3, as DNA: TGTGCCAGCAGCTCCCTATTGACCCCTGGGGCCAACGTCCTGACTTTC. This encodes CASSSLLTPGANVLTF. Based on the CDR3 plus reference TRBV7-9 and TRBJ2-6, the full variable domain is DTGVSQNPRHKITKRGQNVTFRCDPISEHNRLYWYRQTLGQGPEFLTYFQNEAQLEKSRLLSDRFSAERPKGSFSTLEIQRTEQGDSAMYLCASSSLLTPGANVLTFGAGSRLTVL.